This entry concerns a single T cell receptor (beta chain). Its antigen is not identified. This CDR3 spans 18 amino acids. This sample was included in a study of chemoradiotherapy in HPV16-positive cancers. Study details: Candidate HPV-specific clones and shared TCR motifs came from a couple of HPV16-positive patients.

Study results and caveats: In HPV16-positive patients, HPV-responsive T-cell expansion tracked better recurrence-free survival. Functional assays defining HPV-specific T cells used only a couple of HPV16-positive patients. During treatment, candidate HPV-specific clones and E7-related motifs expanded in tumor.

The table came from immunoSEQ multiplex PCR; TCRdb's copy has only in-frame clones and leaves some out. The repertoire holds about 27,000 clones, with 85% to 95% as singletons. This TCR came from a human donor with HPV-associated anogenital cancer. This sequence joins TRBV12-2 and TRBJ1-1. TRBV12-2 corresponds to a pseudogene. Sequencing was performed on blood, taken from a patient who underwent chemoradiotherapy. CDR3: CASRPPRVGASADTEAFF. DNA of the CDR3: TGTGCAAGTCGTCCCCCTCGTGTCGGGGCGAGCGCGGACACTGAAGCTTTCTTT.